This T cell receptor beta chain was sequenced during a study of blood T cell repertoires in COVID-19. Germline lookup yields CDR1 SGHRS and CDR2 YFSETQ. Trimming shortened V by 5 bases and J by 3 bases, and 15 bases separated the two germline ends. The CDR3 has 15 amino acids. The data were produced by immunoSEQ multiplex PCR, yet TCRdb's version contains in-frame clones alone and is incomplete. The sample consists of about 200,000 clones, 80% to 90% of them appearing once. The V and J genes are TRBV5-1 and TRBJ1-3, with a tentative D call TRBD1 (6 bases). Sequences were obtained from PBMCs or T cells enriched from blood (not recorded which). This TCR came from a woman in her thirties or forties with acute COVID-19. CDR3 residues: CASSRDTGNGNTIYF. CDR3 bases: TGCGCCAGCAGTCGGGACACCGGGAATGGAAACACCATATATTTT. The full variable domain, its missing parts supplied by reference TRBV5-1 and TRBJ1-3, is KAGVTQTPRYLIKTRGQQVTLSCSPISGHRSVSWYQQTPGQGLQFLFEYFSETQRNKGNFPGRFSGRQFSNSRSEMNVSTLELGDSALYLCASSRDTGNGNTIYFGEGSWLTVV.